The 3 T cell receptor beta chains below were found in one sample sequenced in a study of T cell responses to AZD1222 COVID-19 vaccine. Method: immunoSEQ multiplex PCR; TCRdb's copy keeps in-frame clones and lacks some. Of 150,000 to 200,000 clones in the sample, approximately 94% were seen once. Sequences were derived from peripheral blood, sampled 28 days after the second AZD1222 dose. These TCRs come from an adult who received the AZD1222 COVID-19 vaccine.

This clone was seen once. Written as DNA, the CDR3 is TGTGAGAGAGACTATGGCTACACCTTC. As protein: CERDYGYTF. The chain links TRBV6-4 to TRBJ1-2; unclear D gene. Germline V lookup: CDR1 MRHNA, CDR2 SNTAGT. The CDR3 runs to 9 residues.

This chain connects TRBV18 to TRBJ2-3; 9 bases align to TRBD2. This CDR3 comprises 16 residues. CDR1 KGHSH and CDR2 LQKENI come from the germline V gene. The ends lost 3 bases at V and 0 bases at J; junction bases unmatched: 4. The CDR3 nucleotides are TGTGCCAGCTCACCCACTAGCGGGCGAAGCACAGATACGCAGTATTTT. Its translation: CASSPTSGRSTDTQYF.

V and J are TRBV7-9 and TRBJ2-1; D is unresolved. CDR3 length: 14 residues. Deletions cut 5 bases from V and 5 bases from J, with 13 bases between. From germline, CDR1 is SEHNR and CDR2 FQNEAQ (reference sequence). As DNA, the CDR3 is TGTGCCAGCAGCCCCCCTGCCACCAACAATGAGCAGTTCTTC. It translates to CASSPPATNNEQFF. Combining the CDR3 with reference TRBV7-9 and TRBJ2-1 gives the whole variable domain DTGVSQNPRHKITKRGQNVTFRCDPISEHNRLYWYRQTLGQGPEFLTYFQNEAQLEKSRLLSDRFSAERPKGSFSTLEIQRTEQGDSAMYLCASSPPATNNEQFFGPGTRLTVL.